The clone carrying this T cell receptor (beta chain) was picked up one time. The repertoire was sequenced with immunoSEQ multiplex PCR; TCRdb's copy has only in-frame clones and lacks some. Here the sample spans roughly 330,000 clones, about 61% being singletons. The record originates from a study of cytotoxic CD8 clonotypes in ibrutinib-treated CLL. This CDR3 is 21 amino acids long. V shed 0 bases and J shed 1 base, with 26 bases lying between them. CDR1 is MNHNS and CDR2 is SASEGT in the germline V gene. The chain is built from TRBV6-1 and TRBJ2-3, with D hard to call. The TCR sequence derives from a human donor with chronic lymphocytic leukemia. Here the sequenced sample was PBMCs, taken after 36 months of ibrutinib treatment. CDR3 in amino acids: CASSEATEFLQSFLGTDTQYF. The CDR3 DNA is TGTGCCAGCAGTGAAGCTACGGAGTTCCTTCAGTCGTTCTTGGGCACAGATACGCAGTATTTT.